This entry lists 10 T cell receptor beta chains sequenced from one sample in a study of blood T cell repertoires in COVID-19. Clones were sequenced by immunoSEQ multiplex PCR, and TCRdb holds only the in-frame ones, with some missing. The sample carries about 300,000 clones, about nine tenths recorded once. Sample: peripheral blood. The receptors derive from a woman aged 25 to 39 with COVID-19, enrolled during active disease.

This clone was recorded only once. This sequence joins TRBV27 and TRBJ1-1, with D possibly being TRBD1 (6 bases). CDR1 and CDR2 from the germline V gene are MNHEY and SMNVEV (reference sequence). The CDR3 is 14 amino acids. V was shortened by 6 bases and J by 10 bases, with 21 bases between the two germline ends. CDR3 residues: CASRPWDIREGAFF. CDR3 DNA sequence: TGTGCCAGCAGACCTTGGGACATCCGGGAGGGAGCTTTCTTT.

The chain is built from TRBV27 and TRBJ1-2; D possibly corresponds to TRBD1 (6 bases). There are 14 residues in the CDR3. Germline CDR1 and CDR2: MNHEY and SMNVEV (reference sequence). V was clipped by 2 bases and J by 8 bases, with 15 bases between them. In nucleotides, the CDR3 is TGTGCCAGCAGTTTACTACCGGGGGGCTCGGGCTACACCTTC. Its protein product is CASSLLPGGSGYTF.

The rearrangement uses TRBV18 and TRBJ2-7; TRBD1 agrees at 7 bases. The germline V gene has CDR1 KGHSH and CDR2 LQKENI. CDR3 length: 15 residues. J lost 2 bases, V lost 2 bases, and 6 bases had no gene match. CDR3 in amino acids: CASSPNARGTYEQYF. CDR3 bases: TGTGCCAGCTCACCAAACGCCAGGGGGACCTACGAGCAGTACTTC. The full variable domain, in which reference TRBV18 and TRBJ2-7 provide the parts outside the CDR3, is NAGVMQNPRHLVRRRGQEARLRCSPMKGHSHVYWYRQLPEEGLKFMVYLQKENIIDESGMPKERFSAEFPKEGPSILRIQQVVRGDSAAYFCASSPNARGTYEQYFGPGTRLTVT.

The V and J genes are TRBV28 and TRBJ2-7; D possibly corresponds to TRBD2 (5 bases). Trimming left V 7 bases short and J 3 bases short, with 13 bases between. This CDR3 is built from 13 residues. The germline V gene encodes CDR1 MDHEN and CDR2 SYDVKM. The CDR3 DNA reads TGTGCCAGCACCGACTACACCTTCTACGAGCAGTACTTC. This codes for CASTDYTFYEQYF.

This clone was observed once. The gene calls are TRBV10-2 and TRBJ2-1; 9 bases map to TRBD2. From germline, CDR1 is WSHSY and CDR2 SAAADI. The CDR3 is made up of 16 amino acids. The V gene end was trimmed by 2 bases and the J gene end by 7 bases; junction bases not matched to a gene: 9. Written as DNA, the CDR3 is TGCGCCAGCAGTGAGCTGGGCGGGGGGGCCGTGAATGAGCAGTTCTTC. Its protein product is CASSELGGGAVNEQFF.

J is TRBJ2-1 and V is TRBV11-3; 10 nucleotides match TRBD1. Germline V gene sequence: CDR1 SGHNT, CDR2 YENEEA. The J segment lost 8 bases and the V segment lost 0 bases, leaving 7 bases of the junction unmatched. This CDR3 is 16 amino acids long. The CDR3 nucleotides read TGTGCCAGCAGCTTAGATTTGGGACAGGGGCTTTATGAGCAGTTCTTC. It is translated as CASSLDLGQGLYEQFF.

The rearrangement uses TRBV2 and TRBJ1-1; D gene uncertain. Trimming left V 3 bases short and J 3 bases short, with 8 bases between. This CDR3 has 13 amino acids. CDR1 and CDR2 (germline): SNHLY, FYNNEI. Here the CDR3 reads CASSEGRDTEAFF. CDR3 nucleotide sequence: TGTGCCAGCAGTGAGGGGAGGGACACTGAAGCTTTCTTT.

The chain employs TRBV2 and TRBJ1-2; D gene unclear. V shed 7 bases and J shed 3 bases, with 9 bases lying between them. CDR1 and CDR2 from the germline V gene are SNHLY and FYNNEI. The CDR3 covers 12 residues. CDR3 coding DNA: TGTGCCAGCAACCGGAGAGACTATGGCTACACCTTC. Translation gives CASNRRDYGYTF.

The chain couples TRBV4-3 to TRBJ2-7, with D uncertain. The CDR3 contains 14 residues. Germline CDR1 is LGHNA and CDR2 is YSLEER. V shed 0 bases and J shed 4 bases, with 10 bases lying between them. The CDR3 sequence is CASSQEWRIYEQYF. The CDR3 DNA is TGCGCCAGCAGCCAAGAATGGCGGATTTACGAGCAGTACTTC.

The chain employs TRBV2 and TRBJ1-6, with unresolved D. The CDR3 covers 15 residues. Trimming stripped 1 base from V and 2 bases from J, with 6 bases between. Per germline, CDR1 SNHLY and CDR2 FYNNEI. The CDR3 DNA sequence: TGTGCCAGCAGTGAAGGAGGTGCCTATAATTCACCCCTCCACTTT. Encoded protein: CASSEGGAYNSPLHF.